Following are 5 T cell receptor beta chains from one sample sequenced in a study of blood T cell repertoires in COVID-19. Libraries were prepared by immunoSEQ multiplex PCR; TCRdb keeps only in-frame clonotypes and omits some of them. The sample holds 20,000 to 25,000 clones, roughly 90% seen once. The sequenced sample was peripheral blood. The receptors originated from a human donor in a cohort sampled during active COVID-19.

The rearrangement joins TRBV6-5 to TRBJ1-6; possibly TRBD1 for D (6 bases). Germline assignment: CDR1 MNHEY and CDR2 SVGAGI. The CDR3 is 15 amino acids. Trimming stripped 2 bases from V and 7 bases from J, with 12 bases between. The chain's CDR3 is CASSYGGSENSPLHF. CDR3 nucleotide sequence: TGTGCCAGCAGTTACGGGGGCAGCGAAAATTCACCCCTCCACTTT.

The CDR3 spells CAISDIPGQPYGYTF. In DNA, the CDR3 is TGTGCCATCAGTGATATTCCGGGACAGCCTTATGGCTACACCTTC. The chain employs TRBV10-3 and TRBJ1-2; TRBD1 aligns across 7 bases. The CDR3 totals 15 residues. Germline V lookup: CDR1 ENHRY, CDR2 SYGVKD. The junction had 9 bases not matched to a gene; V was cut back by 3 bases and J by 5 bases.

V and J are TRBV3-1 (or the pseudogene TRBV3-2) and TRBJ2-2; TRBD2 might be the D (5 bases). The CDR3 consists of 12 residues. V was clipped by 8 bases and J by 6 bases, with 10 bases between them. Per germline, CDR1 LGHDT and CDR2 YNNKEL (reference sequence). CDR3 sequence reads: CASGELPGELFF. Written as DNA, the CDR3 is TGTGCCAGCGGGGAGCTCCCCGGGGAGCTGTTTTTT.

The CDR3 region is CASSAADRYYNEQFF. CDR3 bases: TGTGCCAGTAGTGCCGCCGACAGATACTACAATGAGCAGTTCTTC. The V and J genes are TRBV19 and TRBJ2-1; TRBD1 might be the D (5 bases). This CDR3 has 15 amino acids. Germline V gives CDR1 LNHDA, CDR2 SQIVND (reference sequence). Trimming cost V 5 bases and J 3 bases, with 14 bases left between them.

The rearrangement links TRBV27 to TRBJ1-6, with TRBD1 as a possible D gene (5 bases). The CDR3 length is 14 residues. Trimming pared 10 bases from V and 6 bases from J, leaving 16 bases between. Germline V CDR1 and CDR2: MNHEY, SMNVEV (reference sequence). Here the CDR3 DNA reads TGTGCCACCCGGAGGAGGGACGGTAATTCACCCCTCCACTTT. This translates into CATRRRDGNSPLHF.